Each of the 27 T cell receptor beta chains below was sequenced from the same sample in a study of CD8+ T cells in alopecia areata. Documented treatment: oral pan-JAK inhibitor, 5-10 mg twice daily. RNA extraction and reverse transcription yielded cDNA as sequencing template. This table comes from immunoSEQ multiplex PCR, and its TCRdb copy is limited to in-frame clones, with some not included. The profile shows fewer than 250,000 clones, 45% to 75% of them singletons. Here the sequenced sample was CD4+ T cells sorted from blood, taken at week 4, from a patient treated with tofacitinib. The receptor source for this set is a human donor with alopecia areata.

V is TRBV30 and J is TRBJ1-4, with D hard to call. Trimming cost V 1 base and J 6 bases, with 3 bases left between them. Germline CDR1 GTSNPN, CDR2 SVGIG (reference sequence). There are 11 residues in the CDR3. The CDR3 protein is CAWSGDEKLFF. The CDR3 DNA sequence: TGTGCCTGGAGTGGAGATGAAAAACTGTTTTTT.

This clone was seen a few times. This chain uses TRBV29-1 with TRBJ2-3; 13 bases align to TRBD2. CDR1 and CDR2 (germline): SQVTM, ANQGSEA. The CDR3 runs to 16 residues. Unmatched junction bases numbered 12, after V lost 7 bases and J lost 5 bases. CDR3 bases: TGCAGCGCCTCAAGGACTAGCGGGAGACCTGAAGATACGCAGTATTTT. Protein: CSASRTSGRPEDTQYF.

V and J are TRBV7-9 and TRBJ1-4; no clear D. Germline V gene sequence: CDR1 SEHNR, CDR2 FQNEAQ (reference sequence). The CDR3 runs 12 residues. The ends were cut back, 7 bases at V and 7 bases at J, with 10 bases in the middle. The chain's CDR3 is CASTSGSEKLFF. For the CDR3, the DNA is TGTGCCAGCACCTCCGGGTCTGAAAAACTGTTTTTT.

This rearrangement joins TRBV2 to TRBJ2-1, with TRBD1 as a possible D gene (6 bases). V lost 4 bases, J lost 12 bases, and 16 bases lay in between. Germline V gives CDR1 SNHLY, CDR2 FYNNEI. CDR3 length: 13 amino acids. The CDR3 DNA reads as TGTGCCAGCAGTGGACCCCCCGGGACACCGCAGTTCTTC. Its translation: CASSGPPGTPQFF.

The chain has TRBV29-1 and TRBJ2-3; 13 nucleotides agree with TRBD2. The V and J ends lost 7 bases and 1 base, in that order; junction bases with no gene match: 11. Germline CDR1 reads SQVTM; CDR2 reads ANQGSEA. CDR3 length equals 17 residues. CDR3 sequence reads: CSGVLAGGERGTDTQYF. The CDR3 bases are TGCAGCGGCGTACTAGCGGGAGGGGAGAGGGGCACAGATACGCAGTATTTT.

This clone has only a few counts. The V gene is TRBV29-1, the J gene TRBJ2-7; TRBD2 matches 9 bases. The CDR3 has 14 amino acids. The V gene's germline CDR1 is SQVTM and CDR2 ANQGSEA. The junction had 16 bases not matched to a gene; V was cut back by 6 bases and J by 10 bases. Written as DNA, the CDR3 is TGCAGCGTCCTTCCTAGCGGGAAATTGGCTGACCAGTACTTC. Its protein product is CSVLPSGKLADQYF.

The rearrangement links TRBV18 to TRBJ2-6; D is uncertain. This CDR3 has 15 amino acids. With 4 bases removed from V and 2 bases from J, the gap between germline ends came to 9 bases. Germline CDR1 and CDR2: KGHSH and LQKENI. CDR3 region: CASSLSSPGANVLTF. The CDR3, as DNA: TGTGCCAGCTCACTCAGTTCCCCTGGGGCCAACGTCCTGACTTTC.

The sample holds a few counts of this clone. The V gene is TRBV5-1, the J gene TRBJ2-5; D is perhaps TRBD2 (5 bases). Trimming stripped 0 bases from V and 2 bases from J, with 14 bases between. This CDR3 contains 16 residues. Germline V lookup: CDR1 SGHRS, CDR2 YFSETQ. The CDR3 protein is CASSLDWGAEQETQYF. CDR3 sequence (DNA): TGCGCCAGCAGCTTGGACTGGGGAGCAGAACAAGAGACCCAGTACTTC.

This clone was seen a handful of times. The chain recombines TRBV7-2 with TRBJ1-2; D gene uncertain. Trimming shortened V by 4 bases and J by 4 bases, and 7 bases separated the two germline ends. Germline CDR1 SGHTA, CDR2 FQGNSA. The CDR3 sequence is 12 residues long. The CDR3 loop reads CASSSPTYGYTF. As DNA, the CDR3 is TGTGCCAGCAGCTCCCCTACCTATGGCTACACCTTC.

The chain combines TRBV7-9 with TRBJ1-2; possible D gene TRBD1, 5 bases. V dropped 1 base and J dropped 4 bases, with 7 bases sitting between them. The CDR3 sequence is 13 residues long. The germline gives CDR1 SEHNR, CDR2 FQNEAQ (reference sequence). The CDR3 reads CASSLGQTYGYTF. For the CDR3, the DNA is TGTGCCAGCAGCTTAGGACAGACCTATGGCTACACCTTC.

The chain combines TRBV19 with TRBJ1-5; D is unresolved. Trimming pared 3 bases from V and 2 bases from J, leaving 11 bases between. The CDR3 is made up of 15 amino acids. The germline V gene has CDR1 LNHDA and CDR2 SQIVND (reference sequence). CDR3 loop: CASSMALGGNQPQHF. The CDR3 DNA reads TGTGCCAGTAGTATGGCCCTTGGGGGCAATCAGCCCCAGCATTTT.

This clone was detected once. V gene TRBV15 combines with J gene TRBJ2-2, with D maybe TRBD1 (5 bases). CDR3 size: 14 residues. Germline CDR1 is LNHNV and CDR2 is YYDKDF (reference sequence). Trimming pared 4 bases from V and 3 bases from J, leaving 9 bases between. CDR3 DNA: TGTGCCACCAGCATCGGCAGGGACACCGGGGAGCTGTTTTTT. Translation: CATSIGRDTGELFF.

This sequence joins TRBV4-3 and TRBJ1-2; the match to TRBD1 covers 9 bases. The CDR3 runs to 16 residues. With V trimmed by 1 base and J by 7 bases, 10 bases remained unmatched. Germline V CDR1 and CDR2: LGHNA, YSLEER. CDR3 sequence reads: CASSQGAGQGSSGYTF. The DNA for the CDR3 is TGCGCCAGCAGCCAAGGTGCGGGACAGGGCTCCTCTGGCTACACCTTC.

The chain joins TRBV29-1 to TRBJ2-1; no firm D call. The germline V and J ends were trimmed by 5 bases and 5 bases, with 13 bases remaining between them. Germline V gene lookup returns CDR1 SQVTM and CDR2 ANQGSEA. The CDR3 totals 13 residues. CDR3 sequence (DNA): TGCAGCGTTTCACGTGGAGTCAACAATGAGCAGTTCTTC. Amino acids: CSVSRGVNNEQFF.

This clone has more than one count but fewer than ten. As DNA, the CDR3 is TGTGCCAGCAGGGCGGGACCCGGCGTGCAGTATTTT. Translating gives CASRAGPGVQYF. The J gene is TRBJ2-3, the V gene TRBV5-6; D perhaps matches TRBD2 (6 bases). The germline V gene has CDR1 SGHDT and CDR2 YYEEEE. This CDR3 is 12 amino acids long. V was cut by 5 bases and J by 11 bases, with 15 bases left in between.

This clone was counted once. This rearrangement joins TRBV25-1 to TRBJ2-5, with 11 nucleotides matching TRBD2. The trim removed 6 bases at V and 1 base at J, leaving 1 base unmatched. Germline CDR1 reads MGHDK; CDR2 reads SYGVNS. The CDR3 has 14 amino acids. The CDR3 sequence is CASRGTSGQETQYF. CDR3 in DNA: TGTGCCAGCAGGGGGACTAGCGGCCAAGAGACCCAGTACTTC.

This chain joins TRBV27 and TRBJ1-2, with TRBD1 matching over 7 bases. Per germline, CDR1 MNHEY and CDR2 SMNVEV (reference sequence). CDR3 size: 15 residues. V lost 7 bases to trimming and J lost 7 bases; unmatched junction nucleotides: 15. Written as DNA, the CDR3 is TGTGCCAGCACCCAAAAGGGGGCGCCGGGTCCTGGCTACACCTTC. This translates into CASTQKGAPGPGYTF.

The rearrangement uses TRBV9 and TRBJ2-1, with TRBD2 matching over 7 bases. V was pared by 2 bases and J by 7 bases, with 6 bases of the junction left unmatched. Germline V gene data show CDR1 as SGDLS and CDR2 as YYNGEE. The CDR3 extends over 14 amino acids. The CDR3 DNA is TGTGCCAGCAGCGTCCGACTAGCAGAAAATGAGCAGTTCTTC. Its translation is CASSVRLAENEQFF. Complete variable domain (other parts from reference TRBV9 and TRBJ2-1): DSGVTQTPKHLITATGQRVTLRCSPRSGDLSVYWYQQSLDQGLQFLIQYYNGEERAKGNILERFSAQQFPDLHSELNLSSLELGDSALYFCASSVRLAENEQFFGPGTRLTVL.

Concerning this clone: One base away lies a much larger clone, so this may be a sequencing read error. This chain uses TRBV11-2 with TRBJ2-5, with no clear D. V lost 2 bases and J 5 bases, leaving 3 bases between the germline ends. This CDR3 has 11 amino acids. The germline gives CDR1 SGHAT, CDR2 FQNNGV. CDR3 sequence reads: CASSLSETQYF. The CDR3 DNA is TGTGCCAGCAGCTTATCCGAGACCCAGTACTTC.

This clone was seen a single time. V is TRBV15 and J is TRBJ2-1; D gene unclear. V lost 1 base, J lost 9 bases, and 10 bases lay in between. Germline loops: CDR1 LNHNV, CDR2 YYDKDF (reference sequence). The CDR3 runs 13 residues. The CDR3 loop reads CATSRGALPEQFF. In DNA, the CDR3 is TGTGCCACCAGCAGAGGTGCCCTTCCTGAGCAGTTCTTC.

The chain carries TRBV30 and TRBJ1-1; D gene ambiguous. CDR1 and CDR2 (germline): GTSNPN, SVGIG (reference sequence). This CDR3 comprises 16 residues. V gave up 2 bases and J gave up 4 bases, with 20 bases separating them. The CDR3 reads CAWSPRLGRRGTEAFF. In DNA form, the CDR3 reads TGTGCCTGGAGTCCACGGTTAGGCCGACGTGGCACTGAAGCTTTCTTT.

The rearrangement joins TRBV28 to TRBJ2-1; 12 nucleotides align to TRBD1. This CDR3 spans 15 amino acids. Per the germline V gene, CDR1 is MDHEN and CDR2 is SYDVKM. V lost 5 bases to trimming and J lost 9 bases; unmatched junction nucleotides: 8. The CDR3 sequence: CASSETGTGGTEQFF. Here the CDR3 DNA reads TGTGCCAGCAGTGAAACAGGGACAGGGGGCACTGAGCAGTTCTTC. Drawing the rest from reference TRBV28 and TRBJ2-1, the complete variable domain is DVKVTQSSRYLVKRTGEKVFLECVQDMDHENMFWYRQDPGLGLRLIYFSYDVKMKEKGDIPEGYSVSREKKERFSLILESASTNQTSMYLCASSETGTGGTEQFFGPGTRLTVL.

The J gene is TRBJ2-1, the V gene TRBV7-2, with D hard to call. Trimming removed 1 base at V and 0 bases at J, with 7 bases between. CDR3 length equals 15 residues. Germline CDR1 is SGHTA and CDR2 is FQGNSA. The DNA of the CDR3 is TGTGCCAGCAGCTTAGAGCCCCGCTCCTACAATGAGCAGTTCTTC. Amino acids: CASSLEPRSYNEQFF.

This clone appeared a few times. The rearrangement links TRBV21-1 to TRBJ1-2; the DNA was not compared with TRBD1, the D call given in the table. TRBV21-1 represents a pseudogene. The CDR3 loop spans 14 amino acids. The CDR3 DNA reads TGTGCCAGCAGTCTCAGGACAGGGGACTATGGCTACACCTTC. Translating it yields CASSLRTGDYGYTF.

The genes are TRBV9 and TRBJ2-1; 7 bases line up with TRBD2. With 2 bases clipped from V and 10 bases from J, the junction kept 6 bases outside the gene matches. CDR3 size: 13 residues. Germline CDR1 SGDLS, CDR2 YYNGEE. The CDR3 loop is CASSVRREGEQFF. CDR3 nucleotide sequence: TGTGCCAGCAGCGTGAGGAGGGAGGGCGAGCAGTTCTTC. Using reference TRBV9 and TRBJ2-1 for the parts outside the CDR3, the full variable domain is DSGVTQTPKHLITATGQRVTLRCSPRSGDLSVYWYQQSLDQGLQFLIQYYNGEERAKGNILERFSAQQFPDLHSELNLSSLELGDSALYFCASSVRREGEQFFGPGTRLTVL.

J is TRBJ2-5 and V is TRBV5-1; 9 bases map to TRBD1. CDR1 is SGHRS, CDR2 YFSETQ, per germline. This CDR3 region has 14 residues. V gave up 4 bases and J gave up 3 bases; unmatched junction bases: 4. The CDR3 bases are TGCGCCAGCAGCCCGCGGACAGGGGAAGAGACCCAGTACTTC. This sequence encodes CASSPRTGEETQYF.

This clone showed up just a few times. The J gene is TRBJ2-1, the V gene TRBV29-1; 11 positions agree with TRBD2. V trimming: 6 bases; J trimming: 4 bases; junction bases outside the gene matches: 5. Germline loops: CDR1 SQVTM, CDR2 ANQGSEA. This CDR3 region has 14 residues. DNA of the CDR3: TGCAGCGTGGAGACTAGCGGGACTTACAATGAGCAGTTCTTC. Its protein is CSVETSGTYNEQFF.